Each of the 8 T cell receptor beta chains below was sequenced from the same sample in a study of T cell responses to AZD1222 COVID-19 vaccine. Method: immunoSEQ multiplex PCR; TCRdb's copy keeps in-frame clones and lacks some. The sample has some 120,000 clones, 90% seen once. The source material was peripheral blood, sampled on day 0 of AZD1222 vaccination. These receptors were obtained from an adult in good health.

This clone was counted a few times. V usage is TRBV7-8 and J usage is TRBJ1-5; D uncertain. Germline V gene sequence: CDR1 SGHVS, CDR2 FQNEAQ. The CDR3 has 17 amino acids. V lost 5 bases, J lost 5 bases, and 22 bases lay in between. For the CDR3, the DNA is TGTGCCAGCAGCCCCCCCCTCCGGTCGGACGTTCATCAGCCCCAGCATTTT. Translating it yields CASSPPLRSDVHQPQHF.

The genes are TRBV5-6 and TRBJ1-2; D possibly corresponds to TRBD1 (6 bases). This CDR3 contains 15 residues. Germline CDR1 and CDR2: SGHDT and YYEEEE. Trimming pared 1 base from V and 1 base from J, leaving 11 bases between. The CDR3 DNA follows: TGTGCCAGCAGCTTGCTTGGGACAAATAACTATGGCTACACCTTC. Residues: CASSLLGTNNYGYTF.

V gene TRBV5-1 combines with J gene TRBJ1-1; 7 nucleotides agree with TRBD1. With 4 bases clipped from V and 0 bases from J, the junction kept 9 bases outside the gene matches. Germline CDR1 and CDR2: SGHRS and YFSETQ. The CDR3 has 16 residues. The CDR3 loop reads CASSQPGGGMNTEAFF. CDR3 bases: TGCGCCAGCAGCCAGCCAGGGGGTGGGATGAACACTGAAGCTTTCTTT.

The chain joins TRBV3-1 (or the pseudogene TRBV3-2) to TRBJ1-4, with a possible D match to TRBD1 (5 bases). Germline V lookup: CDR1 LGHDT, CDR2 YNNKEL (reference sequence). Deletions cut 2 bases from V and 6 bases from J, with 16 bases between. CDR3 length: 16 residues. The CDR3 DNA reads as TGTGCCAGCAGCCAACCGGGACGCGGAGGGGATGAAAAACTGTTTTTT. This codes for CASSQPGRGGDEKLFF.

The V gene is TRBV20-1, the J gene TRBJ1-5; TRBD1 is a possible D gene (6 bases). The CDR3 runs to 14 residues. Germline V gene lookup returns CDR1 DFQATT and CDR2 SNEGSKA (reference sequence). V shed 3 bases and J shed 3 bases, with 12 bases lying between them. The CDR3 DNA reads TGCAGTGCTAGTTGGACAGCGGACAATCAGCCCCAGCATTTT. As protein: CSASWTADNQPQHF.

This rearrangement joins TRBV28 to TRBJ1-5; a weak D match, TRBD1 (6 bases). This CDR3 has 15 residues. Trimming left V 2 bases short and J 6 bases short, with 14 bases between. In germline, CDR1 is MDHEN, CDR2 SYDVKM. In nucleotides, the CDR3 is TGTGCCAGCAGTTTACAGGGGTCCGCCAGTCAGCCCCAGCATTTT. Its translation: CASSLQGSASQPQHF.

In nucleotides, the CDR3 is TGCAGCGTTGAAGGGCAGTACAACACTGAAGCTTTCTTT. Its protein product is CSVEGQYNTEAFF. The chain carries TRBV29-1 and TRBJ1-1, with unresolved D. The V and J ends lost 1 base and 2 bases respectively, with 8 bases between them. The germline CDR1 and CDR2 sequences are SQVTM and ANQGSEA. The CDR3 runs 13 residues. Full variable domain (missing parts from reference TRBV29-1 and TRBJ1-1): SAVISQKPSRDICQRGTSLTIQCQVDSQVTMMFWYRQQPGQSLTLIATANQGSEATYESGFVIDKFPISRPNLTFSTLTVSNMSPEDSSIYLCSVEGQYNTEAFFGQGTRLTVV.

This chain connects TRBV3-1 (or the pseudogene TRBV3-2) to TRBJ2-5; 15 nucleotides line up with TRBD2. This CDR3 comprises 17 residues. Germline trimming cut 0 bases from V and 5 bases from J; bases unmatched to any gene: 4. CDR1 and CDR2 (germline): LGHDT, YNNKEL (reference sequence). DNA of the CDR3: TGTGCCAGCAGCCAAGACCTTGGACTAGCGGGAGGGGAGACCCAGTACTTC. Translating gives CASSQDLGLAGGETQYF.